This T cell receptor (beta chain) derives from a study of CD8+ T cells in alopecia areata. This clone was picked up a small number of times. The V gene lost 2 bases and the J gene lost 10 bases, with 8 bases spanning the gap. Germline CDR1 reads SNHLY; CDR2 reads FYNNEI. CDR3 length equals 12 residues. Stated treatment: oral pan-JAK inhibitor, 5-10 mg twice daily. In each case, RNA was isolated and then reverse transcribed into cDNA as the sequencing template. Sequencing used immunoSEQ multiplex PCR; TCRdb keeps in-frame clones, though not all of them. The table shows under 150,000 clones, with over 60% occurring only once.

This TCR was recovered from a human donor with alopecia areata. This specimen was CD4+ T cells sorted from blood, taken at week 4, from a patient treated with tofacitinib. The rearrangement uses TRBV2 and TRBJ2-2, with TRBD2 as a possible D gene (5 bases). CDR3: CASSESREELFF. DNA of the CDR3: TGTGCCAGCAGTGAATCGAGGGAGGAGCTGTTTTTT.